The 8 T cell receptor beta chains below were found in one sample sequenced in a study of T cells after yellow fever vaccination (dated by TCRdb to between 2018 and 2021). Receptor amplification or capture employed 5' RACE. Instrument used: Illumina HiSeq 2500. The raw public data were reprocessed by TCRdb itself: fastp quality trimming at Q25, MiXCR clonotype calling, in-frame beta chains only. Each entry is one CDR3 protein sequence, shown with its most common DNA and genes. The sample profile shows approximately 510,000 distinct CDR3 sequences; around a fifth of them were found once. The ten largest clonotypes hold 16% of the sample. The treatment or condition label here, explained by the study, means: live attenuated yellow fever vaccine strain. The sequencing here drew on PBMCs, taken approximately 22 days after the first yellow fever vaccination. The receptors here all came from a man between 18 and 29 years old who received the YFV17D yellow fever vaccine.

The CDR3 DNA reads TGTGCCAGCAGCTTAGCGGAGGGAGATCCGAGGACCCAGTACTTC. Protein sequence: CASSLAEGDPRTQYF. This rearrangement joins TRBV7-9 to TRBJ2-5, with a possible D match to TRBD2 (6 bases). The CDR3 loop spans 15 amino acids. The V end lost 0 bases, the J end lost 7 bases, and 15 bases lay between the germline ends. Per germline, CDR1 SEHNR and CDR2 FQNEAQ (reference sequence).

The V call is TRBV12-3 or TRBV12-4, the J call TRBJ2-7; D might be TRBD1 (6 bases). Trimming took off 3 bases at V and 5 bases at J, with 14 bases between the two ends. The CDR3 runs to 14 residues. The CDR3 sequence: CASSFSPGDNEQYF. For the CDR3, the DNA is TGTGCCAGCAGTTTTTCACCAGGGGACAACGAGCAGTACTTC.

Comments on this clonotype: It is unclear where the CDR3 begins or ends on the DNA, so no DNA is shown, and the CDR3 is as TCRdb lists it. The chain links TRBV7-8 to TRBJ1-5. The CDR3 is 15 residues long, ends included. Germline assignment: CDR1 SGHVS and CDR2 FQNEAQ. CDR3 in amino acids: CASSSSGNGNQPQHF.

This clonotype showed up many times. The V gene is TRBV7-2, the J gene TRBJ1-1; no firm D call. Germline V CDR1 and CDR2: SGHTA, FQGNSA. This CDR3 has 12 amino acids. Trimming cost V 2 bases and J 4 bases, with 5 bases left between them. CDR3 sequence reads: CASSLYGTEAFF. As DNA, the CDR3 is TGTGCCAGCAGCTTATATGGCACTGAAGCTTTCTTT.

For the CDR3, the DNA is TGCAGTGCTAGATCCCCTAGCGGGGGGGCAATCGCGCAGTACGTC. As protein: CSARSPSGGAIAQYV. The chain uses TRBV20-1 and TRBJ2-7, with TRBD2 matching 12 bases. This CDR3 is 15 amino acids long. After removal of 2 bases from V and 9 bases from J, the junction contained 11 bases not matched to a gene. Germline V gene lookup returns CDR1 DFQATT and CDR2 SNEGSKA (reference sequence).

This clonotype was observed a few times. The V call is TRBV5-4, the J call TRBJ2-3, with TRBD1 matching 11 bases. This CDR3 region has 15 residues. CDR1 SGHNT and CDR2 YYREEE come from the germline V gene (reference sequence). V trimming: 1 base; J trimming: 6 bases; junction bases outside the gene matches: 4. The CDR3 nucleotides are TGTGCCAGCAGCTTGTGGGACAGGGGGTCTGATACGCAGTATTTT. It is translated as CASSLWDRGSDTQYF.

This chain connects TRBV4-1 to TRBJ2-3; D uncertain. Germline CDR1 reads MGHRA; CDR2 reads YSYEKL. Trimming cost V 3 bases and J 5 bases, with 6 bases left between them. The CDR3 sequence is 12 residues long. CDR3 protein: CASSQLGDTQYF. The DNA of the CDR3 is TGCGCCAGCAGCCAGTTAGGAGATACGCAGTATTTT.

This clonotype was seen more than once but under ten times. This sequence joins TRBV6-2 or TRBV6-3 and TRBJ2-7; 9 bases match TRBD1. Germline loops: CDR1 MNHEY, CDR2 SVGEGT. This CDR3 spans 15 amino acids. Trimming removed 5 bases from V and 4 bases from J; junction bases left unmatched: 9. CDR3 DNA sequence: TGTGCCAGCAGTAGAACCGGGACAGGGCATTACGAGCAGTACGTC. Encoded protein: CASSRTGTGHYEQYV.